These 27 T cell receptor beta chains came from one sample sequenced in a study of T cell clones after liver transplantation. Here immunoSEQ multiplex PCR was the method, and the copy in TCRdb shows in-frame clones only, minus some. The sample lists roughly 55,000 clones, 65% to 80% occurring once. This specimen consisted of CD4+ T cells from blood, obtained 52 to 60 months after liver transplant. All receptors derive from a human patient who received a liver transplant. Some T cells could come from the graft donor.

This chain connects TRBV14 to TRBJ1-6; the D is unclear. This CDR3 comprises 13 residues. Germline V gene lookup returns CDR1 SGHDN and CDR2 FVKESK. Deletions cut 3 bases from V and 6 bases from J, with 6 bases between. The CDR3 sequence is CASSQVFNSPLHF. The DNA of the CDR3 is TGTGCCAGCAGCCAGGTTTTTAATTCACCCCTCCACTTT.

This chain links TRBV10-2 with TRBJ2-7; tentatively, D is TRBD1 (6 bases). CDR3 size: 14 residues. From germline, CDR1 is WSHSY and CDR2 SAAADI. V lost 5 bases and J lost 3, with 14 bases in between. CDR3 residues: CASSNPQGLYEQYF. CDR3 nucleotide sequence: TGCGCCAGCAGTAATCCCCAGGGGCTCTACGAGCAGTACTTC.

V gene TRBV7-3 combines with J gene TRBJ1-1; 7 positions match TRBD1. The CDR3 totals 13 residues. In germline, CDR1 is SGHTA, CDR2 FQGTGA. J was trimmed by 5 bases and V by 4 bases; bases with no gene match: 4. CDR3 sequence: CASSSQGNTEAFF. CDR3 DNA: TGTGCCAGCAGCTCACAGGGGAATACTGAAGCTTTCTTT.

The genes are TRBV6-5 and TRBJ2-7, with 7 bases identical to TRBD1. J was trimmed by 5 bases and V by 6 bases; bases with no gene match: 1. This CDR3 comprises 11 residues. The germline CDR1 and CDR2 sequences are MNHEY and SVGAGI. CDR3 DNA sequence: TGTGCCAGCAGGGACAGGAACGAGCAGTACTTC. Its protein is CASRDRNEQYF.

The CDR3 nucleotides are TGCAGCGTTCAAGTCTCCAGAGGGGAAGAAAAACTGTTTTTT. Translated, it gives CSVQVSRGEEKLFF. V is TRBV29-1 and J is TRBJ1-4, with a weak D call TRBD1 (5 bases). Trimming took off 5 bases at V and 8 bases at J, with 18 bases between the two ends. The germline gives CDR1 SQVTM, CDR2 ANQGSEA. The CDR3 is 14 residues long.

This clone was recorded only once. V and J are TRBV10-3 and TRBJ2-6; D is ambiguous. The CDR3 contains 17 residues. Trimming stripped 7 bases from V and 0 bases from J, with 16 bases between. The V gene's germline CDR1 is ENHRY and CDR2 SYGVKD. CDR3 loop: CAITQVGFSSGANVLTF. The CDR3 nucleotides are TGTGCCATCACCCAAGTTGGGTTTAGCTCTGGGGCCAACGTCCTGACTTTC.

V and J are TRBV2 and TRBJ1-3; perhaps TRBD1 as D (6 bases). V was clipped by 7 bases and J by 7 bases, with 11 bases between them. Germline assignment: CDR1 SNHLY and CDR2 FYNNEI. This CDR3 has 12 residues. CDR3 loop: CASTPGANTIYF. The CDR3 DNA is TGTGCCAGCACCCCAGGGGCGAACACCATATATTTT.

This clone was seen ten or more times. V usage is TRBV4-2 and J usage is TRBJ1-6, with 8 bases lining up with TRBD1. There are 15 residues in the CDR3. Losses at the gene ends were 5 bases for V and 7 bases for J; bases not matched to a gene: 7. From germline, CDR1 is LGHNA and CDR2 YNFKEQ. The CDR3 bases are TGTGCCAGCAGCACATACAGGGGGGACAATTCACCCCTCCACTTT. Translating gives CASSTYRGDNSPLHF.

The rearrangement uses TRBV19 and TRBJ1-1; 9 nucleotides line up with TRBD1. The V and J ends lost 2 bases and 1 base, in that order; junction bases with no gene match: 2. Germline assignment: CDR1 LNHDA and CDR2 SQIVND (reference sequence). The CDR3 covers 15 residues. CDR3 in amino acids: CASSIRGQGNTEAFF. As DNA, the CDR3 is TGTGCCAGTAGTATACGGGGACAGGGGAACACTGAAGCTTTCTTT.

This clone was observed once. This chain connects TRBV4-1 to TRBJ2-1; 10 bases are shared with TRBD2. The CDR3 runs 17 residues. The germline V gene has CDR1 MGHRA and CDR2 YSYEKL. Trimming took 2 bases from V and 9 from J; bases not matched to a gene: 13. The CDR3 spells CASSQLALAGDIIEQFF. In DNA form, the CDR3 reads TGCGCCAGCAGCCAACTAGCCCTAGCGGGGGATATTATTGAGCAGTTCTTC.

The chain recombines TRBV2 with TRBJ1-1; D might be TRBD1 (5 bases). CDR3 length: 15 amino acids. Germline V gene lookup returns CDR1 SNHLY and CDR2 FYNNEI. V was cut by 7 bases and J by 2 bases, with 17 bases left in between. The CDR3 DNA is TGTGCCAGCATCCCCTTCGGGGGGGGTAACACTGAAGCTTTCTTT. It translates to CASIPFGGGNTEAFF.

This chain connects TRBV27 to TRBJ1-2; 8 nucleotides line up with TRBD1. The ends lost 3 bases at V and 7 bases at J; junction bases unmatched: 7. The CDR3 consists of 14 residues. Germline V gene data show CDR1 as MNHEY and CDR2 as SMNVEV (reference sequence). CDR3 nucleotide sequence: TGTGCCAGCAGTTTTTCCAGGGGGCGCGCTGGCTACACCTTC. Translated: CASSFSRGRAGYTF.

This rearrangement joins TRBV2 to TRBJ2-2; 10 bases map to TRBD2. The V gene's germline CDR1 is SNHLY and CDR2 FYNNEI. V shed 4 bases and J 5 bases; nucleotides not matched to a gene: 4. This CDR3 is built from 15 residues. This chain's CDR3 is CASSGLAGATGELFF. The CDR3 DNA reads TGTGCCAGCAGTGGGCTAGCGGGGGCTACCGGGGAGCTGTTTTTT.

The genes are TRBV19 and TRBJ1-1, with D perhaps matching TRBD1 (5 bases). Trimming shortened V by 7 bases and J by 4 bases, and 22 bases separated the two germline ends. The CDR3 spans 16 residues. CDR1 LNHDA and CDR2 SQIVND come from the germline V gene (reference sequence). CDR3 in amino acids: CASNVGAQGAGTEAFF. DNA for the CDR3: TGTGCCAGTAATGTGGGAGCTCAGGGCGCAGGCACTGAAGCTTTCTTT.

V is TRBV4-2 and J is TRBJ1-5, with 7 bases lining up with TRBD1. V was clipped by 2 bases and J by 1 base; unmatched bases: 5. The CDR3 spans 16 residues. Germline V lookup: CDR1 LGHNA, CDR2 YNFKEQ. CDR3 coding DNA: TGTGCCAGCAGCCAAAAAACAGGGGTAAGCAATCAGCCCCAGCATTTT. It encodes CASSQKTGVSNQPQHF.

The CDR3 nucleotides read TGTGCCTGGAGCATCCCAAGAGGGACAGGCAATCAGCCCCAGCATTTT. This gives the protein CAWSIPRGTGNQPQHF. This chain connects TRBV30 to TRBJ1-5; TRBD1 aligns across 7 bases. The CDR3 totals 16 residues. Germline V CDR1 and CDR2: GTSNPN, SVGIG (reference sequence). Trimming cost V 3 bases and J 2 bases; bases outside gene matches: 10.

As regards this clone: This sample includes further DNA sequences coding for the same CDR3. This rearrangement joins TRBV9 to TRBJ2-2; D ambiguous. Germline lookup yields CDR1 SGDLS and CDR2 YYNGEE. The CDR3 is 14 amino acids. The ends were cut back, 3 bases at V and 2 bases at J, with 8 bases in the middle. The CDR3 sequence is CASSARSNTGELFF. CDR3 nucleotides: TGTGCCAGCAGCGCCAGGTCCAACACCGGGGAGCTGTTTTTT.

CDR3 loop: CASSLATTGAEGSPLHF. The CDR3, as DNA: TGCGCCAGCAGCTTGGCGACGACCGGGGCCGAGGGATCACCCCTCCACTTT. The gene calls are TRBV5-1 and TRBJ1-6; D is possibly TRBD1 (5 bases). Trimming removed 0 bases at V and 10 bases at J, with 20 bases between. Germline loops: CDR1 SGHRS, CDR2 YFSETQ. This CDR3 has 17 amino acids.

The chain combines TRBV19 with TRBJ2-3; 9 nucleotides agree with TRBD1. V dropped 9 bases and J dropped 6; count of bases not matched to a gene: 22. The CDR3 covers 18 residues. Germline lookup yields CDR1 LNHDA and CDR2 SQIVND (reference sequence). The CDR3 spells CARGNRGLAGWASDTQYF. CDR3 DNA sequence: TGTGCCAGGGGGAACAGGGGGCTGGCGGGGTGGGCGTCGGATACGCAGTATTTT.

This clone was counted between two and nine times. The rearrangement links TRBV18 to TRBJ1-3; 9 nucleotides agree with TRBD1. The trim removed 3 bases at V and 1 base at J, leaving 7 bases unmatched. Germline loops: CDR1 KGHSH, CDR2 LQKENI. The CDR3 contains 17 residues. In DNA, the CDR3 is TGTGCCAGCTCACCGGTGACAGGGGGAACATCTGGAAACACCATATATTTT. Translation: CASSPVTGGTSGNTIYF. Together with reference TRBV18 and TRBJ1-3, the CDR3 gives the full variable domain: NAGVMQNPRHLVRRRGQEARLRCSPMKGHSHVYWYRQLPEEGLKFMVYLQKENIIDESGMPKERFSAEFPKEGPSILRIQQVVRGDSAAYFCASSPVTGGTSGNTIYFGEGSWLTVV.

The chain recombines TRBV5-8 with TRBJ2-7, with D possibly being TRBD1 (6 bases). The germline V and J ends were trimmed by 1 base and 3 bases, with 8 bases remaining between them. The CDR3 spans 13 residues. The germline V gene encodes CDR1 SGHTS and CDR2 YDEGEE. The CDR3 DNA reads TGTGCCAGCAGCTTGTACAGGGACTACGAGCAGTACTTC. Translated: CASSLYRDYEQYF.

This rearrangement joins TRBV30 to TRBJ1-4; weak D call: TRBD1 (5 bases). Germline loops: CDR1 GTSNPN, CDR2 SVGIG (reference sequence). This CDR3 region has 15 residues. V was clipped by 0 bases and J by 6 bases, with 14 bases between them. The CDR3 is CAWSVWAGRDEKLFF. The CDR3 bases are TGTGCCTGGAGTGTATGGGCAGGGCGGGATGAAAAACTGTTTTTT.

The rearrangement uses TRBV11-2 and TRBJ1-1; D is ambiguous. V lost 0 bases and J lost 0, with 5 bases in between. The length of the CDR3 is 14 residues. Germline CDR1 SGHAT, CDR2 FQNNGV. CDR3 bases: TGTGCCAGCAGCTTAGATCTTATGAACACTGAAGCTTTCTTT. It encodes CASSLDLMNTEAFF.

The chain links TRBV19 to TRBJ2-2; D tentatively fits TRBD1 or TRBD2 (6 bases each). In germline, CDR1 is LNHDA, CDR2 SQIVND (reference sequence). The V end lost 3 bases, the J end lost 5 bases, and 22 bases lay between the germline ends. This CDR3 comprises 18 residues. The DNA of the CDR3 is TGTGCCAGTAGTATCTCCCCCGTCCTAGGGGGGAGGACCGGGGAGCTGTTTTTT. This sequence encodes CASSISPVLGGRTGELFF.

The gene calls are TRBV10-2 and TRBJ2-3; TRBD2 aligns across 10 bases. Germline CDR1 reads WSHSY; CDR2 reads SAAADI. The V segment lost 6 bases and the J segment 2 bases; nucleotides outside the gene matches: 5. The CDR3 is 15 amino acids. CDR3: CASRYLAGDTDTQYF. The CDR3 coding sequence is TGCGCCAGCAGATACCTAGCGGGGGACACAGATACGCAGTATTTT.

V is TRBV30 and J is TRBJ1-4; 8 bases map to TRBD1. This CDR3 is built from 18 residues. The V gene's germline CDR1 is GTSNPN and CDR2 SVGIG (reference sequence). V shed 0 bases and J 5 bases; nucleotides not matched to a gene: 14. CDR3 region: CAWSVPSLWDRLNEKLFF. The CDR3 bases are TGTGCCTGGAGTGTACCGTCTCTCTGGGACAGGCTGAATGAAAAACTGTTTTTT.

The chain couples TRBV6-4 to TRBJ2-1; D uncertain. The CDR3 runs to 15 residues. Trimming removed 0 bases at V and 1 base at J, with 7 bases between. The germline CDR1 and CDR2 sequences are MRHNA and SNTAGT. The CDR3 DNA is TGTGCCAGCAGTGACTCTCGTCGGTCCTACAATGAGCAGTTCTTC. Translation gives CASSDSRRSYNEQFF.